These 9 T cell receptor beta chains originate from one sample sequenced in a study of radiotherapy plus CTLA-4 blockade in lung cancer. The protocol was immunoSEQ multiplex PCR, while the TCRdb copy is restricted to in-frame clones and leaves out a portion. Among 95,000 to 150,000 clones, around 90% were seen once, and the ten largest hold just under 7%. The sequencing here drew on peripheral blood, taken from a patient treated with radiotherapy plus ipilimumab. All receptors come from a human donor with non-small cell lung cancer that progressed on radiotherapy plus ipilimumab.

J is TRBJ2-7 and V is TRBV6-1; possibly TRBD1 for D (6 bases). The V and J ends lost 0 bases and 4 bases respectively, with 10 bases between them. In germline, CDR1 is MNHNS, CDR2 SASEGT. The CDR3 length is 14 residues. The CDR3 here is CASSEAGQNYEQYF. In DNA, the CDR3 is TGTGCCAGCAGTGAAGCCGGACAGAATTACGAGCAGTACTTC.

V and J are TRBV5-4 and TRBJ2-7, with D maybe TRBD2 (7 bases). The germline V and J ends were trimmed by 2 bases and 1 base, with 16 bases remaining between them. CDR1 SGHNT and CDR2 YYREEE come from the germline V gene (reference sequence). This CDR3 spans 16 amino acids. The CDR3: CASSFGGGRGSYEQYF. The CDR3 DNA sequence: TGTGCCAGCAGCTTCGGGGGCGGGAGAGGGTCCTACGAGCAGTACTTC.

This clone was counted once. V usage is TRBV5-1 and J usage is TRBJ2-1, with TRBD2 identical over 8 bases. The ends lost 3 bases at V and 1 base at J; junction bases unmatched: 3. The CDR3 loop spans 15 amino acids. Germline-derived CDR1 and CDR2 are SGHRS and YFSETQ. This CDR3 reads CASSYIAGSYNEQFF. CDR3 nucleotide sequence: TGCGCCAGCAGCTATATAGCGGGGTCCTACAATGAGCAGTTCTTC. Looking up the rest from reference TRBV5-1 and TRBJ2-1 gives the full variable domain: KAGVTQTPRYLIKTRGQQVTLSCSPISGHRSVSWYQQTPGQGLQFLFEYFSETQRNKGNFPGRFSGRQFSNSRSEMNVSTLELGDSALYLCASSYIAGSYNEQFFGPGTRLTVL.

The chain combines TRBV9 with TRBJ2-7, with D possibly being TRBD2 (6 bases). Trimming pared 4 bases from V and 2 bases from J, leaving 19 bases between. Germline V gives CDR1 SGDLS, CDR2 YYNGEE. This CDR3 contains 16 residues. The chain's CDR3 is CASSHNPTGVTYEQYF. The CDR3 nucleotides are TGTGCCAGCAGCCATAACCCAACGGGAGTCACCTACGAGCAGTACTTC.

This clone was observed a few times. V and J are TRBV4-1 and TRBJ1-1, with D unresolved. CDR1 is MGHRA, CDR2 YSYEKL, per germline. V was pared by 4 bases and J by 4 bases, with 10 bases between. The CDR3 covers 13 residues. Here the CDR3 DNA reads TGCGCCAGCAGCCTCACGTTTGGCACTGAAGCTTTCTTT. Translated: CASSLTFGTEAFF.

The table lists this clone with a count of one. This chain joins TRBV11-3 and TRBJ2-1, with D possibly called TRBD1 or TRBD2 (6 bases each). CDR1 and CDR2 from the germline V gene are SGHNT and YENEEA. Trimming pared 5 bases from V and 9 bases from J, leaving 11 bases between. The length of the CDR3 is 12 residues. CDR3 in amino acids: CASSRGGGEQFF. The CDR3 DNA is TGTGCCAGCAGCCGAGGGGGAGGTGAGCAGTTCTTC.

The chain couples TRBV19 to TRBJ1-1; no clear D. Trimming left V 1 base short and J 6 bases short, with 12 bases between. Germline CDR1 is LNHDA and CDR2 is SQIVND (reference sequence). CDR3 size: 14 residues. CDR3 coding DNA: TGTGCCAGTAGTATAGTGCCCGCCGGGGCTGAAGCTTTCTTT. It yields the protein CASSIVPAGAEAFF.

The V gene is TRBV18, the J gene TRBJ2-7; D is unclear. CDR3 size: 12 residues. CDR1 is KGHSH and CDR2 is LQKENI in the germline V gene. V lost 5 bases and J 4 bases, leaving 9 bases between the germline ends. For the CDR3, the DNA is TGTGCCAGCTCAAACGACATTTACGAGCAGTACTTC. Translated, it gives CASSNDIYEQYF. Using reference TRBV18 and TRBJ2-7 for the parts outside the CDR3, the full variable domain is NAGVMQNPRHLVRRRGQEARLRCSPMKGHSHVYWYRQLPEEGLKFMVYLQKENIIDESGMPKERFSAEFPKEGPSILRIQQVVRGDSAAYFCASSNDIYEQYFGPGTRLTVT.

The sample holds one count of this clone. DNA for the CDR3: TGTGCCAGCAGTGAGGTAACAGGGGGCAACTATGGCTACACCTTC. Its protein product is CASSEVTGGNYGYTF. The chain uses TRBV6-1 and TRBJ1-2; 9 bases are a match to TRBD1. The CDR3 spans 15 residues. Germline-derived CDR1 and CDR2 are MNHNS and SASEGT. J gave up 2 bases and V 3 bases, and 4 bases lay outside the gene matches.